The entry below gives a single T cell receptor beta chain sequence along with its context. The data belong to a study of tumor-infiltrating lymphocytes in oesophageal squamous cell carcinoma. TCRdb redid the calling of the PCR reads with MiXCR, one entry per CDR3 protein. The sample holds 10,000 or so distinct CDR3 sequences, roughly 53% seen once. Germline V gene data show CDR1 as MNHEY and CDR2 as SVGEGT. CDR3 length equals 16 residues. Trimming at V came to 6 bases and at J to 4 bases, leaving 15 bases not matched to a gene. The chain recombines TRBV6-2 or TRBV6-3 with TRBJ2-7, with 7 bases lining up with TRBD2. Source material: esophageal tumor tissue. The sequence came from a female donor with esophageal squamous cell carcinoma. The CDR3: CASSVGWTGGTYEQYF. The DNA for the CDR3 is TGTGCCAGCAGCGTTGGGTGGACCGGGGGGACTTACGAGCAGTACTTC.